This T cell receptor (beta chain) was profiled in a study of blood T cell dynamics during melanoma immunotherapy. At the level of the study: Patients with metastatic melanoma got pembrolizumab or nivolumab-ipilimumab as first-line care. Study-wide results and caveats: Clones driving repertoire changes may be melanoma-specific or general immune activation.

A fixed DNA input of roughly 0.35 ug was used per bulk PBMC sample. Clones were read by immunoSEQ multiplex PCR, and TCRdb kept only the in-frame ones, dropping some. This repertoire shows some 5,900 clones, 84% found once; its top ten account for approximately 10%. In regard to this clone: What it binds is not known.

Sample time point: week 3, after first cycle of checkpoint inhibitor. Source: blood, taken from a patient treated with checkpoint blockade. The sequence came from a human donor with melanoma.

The CDR3 DNA is TGTGCCAGCAGTTACTCAACAGGAAGCTCCTACGAGCAGTACTTC. Protein: CASSYSTGSSYEQYF. The chain joins TRBV6-5 to TRBJ2-7; D is possibly TRBD1 (5 bases). The CDR3 runs to 15 residues. Trimming took off 0 bases at V and 0 bases at J, with 9 bases between the two ends. Germline loops: CDR1 MNHEY, CDR2 SVGAGI.